The clone carrying this T cell receptor (beta chain) was counted ten times or more. The data were obtained in a study of CD8 T cells in ankylosing spondylitis. TCRdb reprocessed the 5' RACE reads with MiXCR, giving one entry per CDR3 protein. The repertoire holds a few hundred thousand distinct CDR3 sequences, with approximately 11% as singletons. CDR3 length: 15 residues. The V gene lost 5 bases and the J gene lost 3 bases, with 16 bases spanning the gap. The germline V gene encodes CDR1 SQVTM and CDR2 ANQGSEA. V and J are TRBV29-1 and TRBJ1-4, with unresolved D. The receptor was derived from a male donor with ankylosing spondylitis or in good health (not recorded which). The sample taken for sequencing was blood, either unsorted or a sorted T cell fraction (not recorded which). CDR3 nucleotide sequence: TGCAGCGTTCGTGGAGAACGAGCAGCTAATGAAAAACTGTTTTTT. As protein: CSVRGERAANEKLFF.